This T cell receptor beta chain was found in a study of response to subunit inactivated influenza vaccine. As concerns this clonotype: Its matching antigen is unknown.

Points from the study as a whole: Only a handful of new T cells, the authors suggested, are recruited with each seasonal influenza vaccination.

This CDR3 has 13 amino acids. V gave up 5 bases and J gave up 6 bases, with 12 bases separating them. The germline V gene has CDR1 SEHNR and CDR2 FQNEAQ (reference sequence). TCRdb re-derived calls from the RT-PCR reads in MiXCR, one entry per CDR3 protein. The sample includes around 650,000 distinct CDR3 sequences, 15% to 19% of them seen just once. The receptor's source is a man aged 45-65 years who received an inactivated influenza vaccine. The V call is TRBV7-9, the J call TRBJ2-3; D is undetermined. Sample: PBMCs from blood, taken 11 to 12 days after vaccination. The CDR3 protein is CASSTWRPDTQYF. For the CDR3, the DNA is TGTGCCAGCAGCACCTGGAGACCGGATACGCAGTATTTT.